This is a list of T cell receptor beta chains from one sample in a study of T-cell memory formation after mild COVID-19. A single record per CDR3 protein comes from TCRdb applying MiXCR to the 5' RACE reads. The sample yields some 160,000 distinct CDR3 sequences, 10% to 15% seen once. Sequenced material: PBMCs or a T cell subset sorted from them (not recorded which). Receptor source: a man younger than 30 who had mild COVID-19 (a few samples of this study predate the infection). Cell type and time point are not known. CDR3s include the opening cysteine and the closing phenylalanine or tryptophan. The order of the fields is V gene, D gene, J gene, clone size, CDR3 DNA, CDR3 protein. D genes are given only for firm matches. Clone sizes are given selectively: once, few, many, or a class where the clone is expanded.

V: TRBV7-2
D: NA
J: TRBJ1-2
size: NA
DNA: TGTGCCAGCAGCCCGAGACAGAGCGGAGGATATGGCTACACCTTC
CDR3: CASSPRQSGGYGYTF

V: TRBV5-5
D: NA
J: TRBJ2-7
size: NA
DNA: TGTGCCAGCAGCCCCGAGCGGGCCTACGAGCAGTACTTC
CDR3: CASSPERAYEQYF

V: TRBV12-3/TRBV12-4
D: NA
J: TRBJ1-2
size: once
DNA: TGTGCCAGCAGTTTGGGGGGACCTACATATGGCTACACCTTC
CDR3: CASSLGGPTYGYTF

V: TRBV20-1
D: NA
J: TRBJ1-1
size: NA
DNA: TGCAGTGCTGCCAGGGAAAAGACTGAAGCTTTCTTT
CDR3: CSAAREKTEAFF

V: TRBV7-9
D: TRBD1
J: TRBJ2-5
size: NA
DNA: TGTGCCAGCAGCGCTCGCCTCGGGACAGCTGAAGAGACCCAGTACTTC
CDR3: CASSARLGTAEETQYF

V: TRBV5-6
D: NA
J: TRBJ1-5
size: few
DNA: TGTGCCAGCAGCTTGAACGAACAGCCCCAGCATTTT
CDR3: CASSLNEQPQHF

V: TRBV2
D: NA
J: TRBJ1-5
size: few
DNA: TGTGCCAGCAGGCTGACAGGAAATCAGCCCCAGCATTTT
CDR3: CASRLTGNQPQHF

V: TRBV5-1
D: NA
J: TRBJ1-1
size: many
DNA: TGCGCCAGCAGCTTGGGTCCCCTAGGAACTGAAGCTTTCTTT
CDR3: CASSLGPLGTEAFF

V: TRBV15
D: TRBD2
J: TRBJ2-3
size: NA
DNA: TGTGCCACCAGCAGAAACAGACTAGCGGGGGCATCAGATACGCAGTATTTT
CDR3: CATSRNRLAGASDTQYF

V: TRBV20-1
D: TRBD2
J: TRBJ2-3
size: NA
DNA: TGCAGTGCTAGAGCCCCCCCCAGCGGGGGGATGACAGATACGCAGTATTTT
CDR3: CSARAPPSGGMTDTQYF

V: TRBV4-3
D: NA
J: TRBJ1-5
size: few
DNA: TGCGCCAGCAGCCAAGAGGGCAGTAGCAATCAGCCCCAGCATTTT
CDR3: CASSQEGSSNQPQHF

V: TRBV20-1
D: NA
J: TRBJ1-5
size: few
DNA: TGCAGTGCCGACAGCAGGAATCAGCCCCAGCATTTT
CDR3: CSADSRNQPQHF

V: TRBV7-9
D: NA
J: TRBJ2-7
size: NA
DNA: TGTGCCAGCGTCGGACAGAAGGAGGGCGAGCAGTACTTC
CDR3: CASVGQKEGEQYF

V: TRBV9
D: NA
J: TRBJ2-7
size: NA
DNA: TGTGCCAGCAGCGTAGGTTTGGCGGAACCCTACGAGCAGTACTTC
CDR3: CASSVGLAEPYEQYF

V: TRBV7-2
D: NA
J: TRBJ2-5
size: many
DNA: TGTGCCAGCAGGAAAGACAGGATCCAAGAGACCCAGTACTTC
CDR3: CASRKDRIQETQYF

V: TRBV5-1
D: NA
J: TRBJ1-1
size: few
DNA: TGCGCCAGCAGCCGGGGGGGGCCGGACACTGAAGCTTTCTTT
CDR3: CASSRGGPDTEAFF

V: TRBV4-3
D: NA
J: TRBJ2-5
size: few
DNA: TGCGCCAGCAGCCAGGCTAGCACTGGGGAGACCCAGTACTTC
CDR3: CASSQASTGETQYF

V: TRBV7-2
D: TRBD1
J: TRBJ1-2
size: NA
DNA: TGTGCCAGCAGCCCAAGGACAGGGGTGCGTGGCTACACCTTC
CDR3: CASSPRTGVRGYTF

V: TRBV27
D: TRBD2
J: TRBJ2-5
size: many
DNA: TGTGCCAGCAGTGGTCGAGGACTAGCGGTTTTTGATAAAGAGACCCAGTACTTC
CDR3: CASSGRGLAVFDKETQYF

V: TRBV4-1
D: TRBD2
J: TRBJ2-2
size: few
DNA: TGCGCCAGCAGCCAAGATCTTGGGGTGGCGGGGGGCCTACCAACGAACACCGGGGAGCTGTTTTTT
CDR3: CASSQDLGVAGGLPTNTGELFF

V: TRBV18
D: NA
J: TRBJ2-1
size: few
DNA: TGTGCCAGCTCCCCCGTCGCGGACTCCTACAATGAGCAGTTCTTC
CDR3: CASSPVADSYNEQFF

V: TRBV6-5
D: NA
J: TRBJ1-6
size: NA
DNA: TGTGCCAGCAGTTACGCTCGAGCAGGGACCAGCACCTATAATTCACCCCTCCACTTT
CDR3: CASSYARAGTSTYNSPLHF

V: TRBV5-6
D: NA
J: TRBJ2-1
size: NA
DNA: TGTGCCAGCAGCCCGGAGATCCTCTACAATGAGCAGTTCTTC
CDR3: CASSPEILYNEQFF

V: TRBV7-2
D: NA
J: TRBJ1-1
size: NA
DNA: TGTGCCAGCAGCTTAGGTTATGGGGGCAACACTGAAGCTTTCTTT
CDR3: CASSLGYGGNTEAFF

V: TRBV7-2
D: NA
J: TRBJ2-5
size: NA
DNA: TGTGCCAGCAGCCCTAGTACGGGGAGGGAGACCCAGTACTTC
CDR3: CASSPSTGRETQYF

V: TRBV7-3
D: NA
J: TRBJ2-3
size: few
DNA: TGTGCCAGCAGCTCGTATACCACAGATACGCAGTATTTT
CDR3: CASSSYTTDTQYF

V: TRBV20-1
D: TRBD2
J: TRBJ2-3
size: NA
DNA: TGCAGTGCCCTTTCGGGGGGGGCACAAGATACGCAGTATTTT
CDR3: CSALSGGAQDTQYF

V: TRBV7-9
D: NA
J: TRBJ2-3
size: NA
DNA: TGTGCCAGTGGAGAAGGGGTCACAGATACGCAGTATTTT
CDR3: CASGEGVTDTQYF

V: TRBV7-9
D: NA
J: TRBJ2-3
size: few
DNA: TGTGCCAGCAGCTTATGGCCGACGGATACGCAGTATTTT
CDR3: CASSLWPTDTQYF

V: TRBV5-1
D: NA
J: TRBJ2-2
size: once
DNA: TGCGCCAGCAGTTTCCGACAGCCGAACACCGGGGAGCTGTTTTTT
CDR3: CASSFRQPNTGELFF

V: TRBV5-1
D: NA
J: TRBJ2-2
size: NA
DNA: TGCGCCAGCAGCATGCGTCCCGGGGAGCTGTTTTTT
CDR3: CASSMRPGELFF

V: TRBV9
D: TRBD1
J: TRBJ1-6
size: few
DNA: TGTGCCAGCACACTGGGGGGAACAGGGGAAGGTTCACCCCTCCACTTT
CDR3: CASTLGGTGEGSPLHF

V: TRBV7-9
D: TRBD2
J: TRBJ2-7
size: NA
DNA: TGTGCCAGCAGCATAGCGGGGCCGAACCACGAGCAGTACTTC
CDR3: CASSIAGPNHEQYF

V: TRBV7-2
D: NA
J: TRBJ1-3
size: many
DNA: TGTGCCAGCAGCCGTAGACTGTCCTCTGGAAACACCATATATTTT
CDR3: CASSRRLSSGNTIYF

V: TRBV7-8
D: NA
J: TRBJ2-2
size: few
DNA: TGTGCCAGCAGCTTAAGAAAGGCAGGTCCGAACACCGGGGAGCTGTTTTTT
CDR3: CASSLRKAGPNTGELFF

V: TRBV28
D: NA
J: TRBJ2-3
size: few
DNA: TGTGCCAGCAGCTCCGGGCGGGAAGATACGCAGTATTTT
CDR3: CASSSGREDTQYF

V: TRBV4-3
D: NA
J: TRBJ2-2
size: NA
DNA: TGCGCCAGCAGCCAAGCGGAGAGGTACGGGGAGCTGTTTTTT
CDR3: CASSQAERYGELFF

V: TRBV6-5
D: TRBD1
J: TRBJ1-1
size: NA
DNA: TGTGCCAGCAATACAGGGGCCACTGAAGCTTTCTTT
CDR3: CASNTGATEAFF

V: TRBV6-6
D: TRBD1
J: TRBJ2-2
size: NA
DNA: TGTGCCAGCAGTCCTACAGGGGCCGGGGAGCTGTTTTTT
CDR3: CASSPTGAGELFF

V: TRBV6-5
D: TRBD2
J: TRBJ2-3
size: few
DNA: TGTGCCAGCAGTTACTACGGGGGGACAGATACGCAGTATTTT
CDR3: CASSYYGGTDTQYF

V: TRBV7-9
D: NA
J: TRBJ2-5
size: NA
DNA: TGTGCCAGCAGCGTGGGCAGGGGCTTGCCGGAGACCCAGTACTTC
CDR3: CASSVGRGLPETQYF

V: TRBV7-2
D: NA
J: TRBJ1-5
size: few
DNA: TGTGCCAGCAGCTTCGCGGGGGGCTTTAATCAGCCCCAGCATTTT
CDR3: CASSFAGGFNQPQHF

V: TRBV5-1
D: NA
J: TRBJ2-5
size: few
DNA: TGCGCCAGCAGCCGGGACAACCGGGCTGAGGAGACCCAGTACTTC
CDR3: CASSRDNRAEETQYF

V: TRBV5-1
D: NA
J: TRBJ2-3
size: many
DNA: TGCGCCAGCAGCTCCCCTGGGCCAGATACGCAGTATTTT
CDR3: CASSSPGPDTQYF

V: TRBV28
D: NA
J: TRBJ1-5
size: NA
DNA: TGTGCCGAACAGGGCTTCGATCAGCCCCAGCATTTT
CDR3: CAEQGFDQPQHF

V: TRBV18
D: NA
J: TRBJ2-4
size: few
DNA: TGTGCCAGCTCACCCGCCATAGCGCCTCTAGCCAAAAACATTCAGTACTTC
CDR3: CASSPAIAPLAKNIQYF

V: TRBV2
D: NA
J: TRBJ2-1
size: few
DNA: TGTGCCAGCAGTGTGCGGGATATCTACAATGAGCAGTTCTTC
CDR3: CASSVRDIYNEQFF

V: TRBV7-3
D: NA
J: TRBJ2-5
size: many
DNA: TGTGCCAGCAGCCCGGGACACCAAGAGACCCAGTACTTC
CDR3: CASSPGHQETQYF

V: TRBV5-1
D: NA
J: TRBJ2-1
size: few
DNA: TGCGCCAGCAGCTCCGTGGGACGGCCTTACAATGAGCAGTTCTTC
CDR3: CASSSVGRPYNEQFF

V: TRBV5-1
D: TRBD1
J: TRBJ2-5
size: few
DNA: TGCGCCAGCAGCTTGGGGACAGGGGGAGAGACCCAGTACTTC
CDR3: CASSLGTGGETQYF

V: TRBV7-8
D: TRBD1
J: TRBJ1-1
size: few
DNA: TGTGCCAGCAGCTCAGACAGGGACACTGAAGCTTTCTTT
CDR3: CASSSDRDTEAFF